Below are 14 T cell receptor beta chains sequenced from a single sample in a study of shared clonotypes between healthy human individuals. TCRdb's table, derived via immunoSEQ multiplex PCR, lists solely in-frame clones and lacks some. The sample holds 150,000 to 200,000 clones, 60% to 75% seen once. Sample: memory CD4+ T cells sorted from blood. As for subset: CD45RA-negative fraction. The receptors derive from a man aged 25 to 45 in good health.

The chain has TRBV5-1 and TRBJ2-1, with D unresolved. Germline CDR1 reads SGHRS; CDR2 reads YFSETQ. The CDR3 contains 16 residues. Trimming pared 0 bases from V and 4 bases from J, leaving 14 bases between. The CDR3, as DNA: TGCGCCAGCAGCTTGGAGGCACCAGCTCCATACAATGAGCAGTTCTTC. Translated, it gives CASSLEAPAPYNEQFF.

This chain links TRBV18 with TRBJ1-5, with D hard to call. CDR3 length: 13 amino acids. V dropped 2 bases and J dropped 7 bases, with 9 bases sitting between them. Germline assignment: CDR1 KGHSH and CDR2 LQKENI. The CDR3 here is CASSPTIAQPQHF. CDR3 coding DNA: TGTGCCAGCTCACCAACGATTGCCCAGCCCCAGCATTTT. Using reference TRBV18 and TRBJ1-5 for the parts outside the CDR3, the full variable domain is NAGVMQNPRHLVRRRGQEARLRCSPMKGHSHVYWYRQLPEEGLKFMVYLQKENIIDESGMPKERFSAEFPKEGPSILRIQQVVRGDSAAYFCASSPTIAQPQHFGDGTRLSIL.

V is TRBV2 and J is TRBJ2-5; perhaps TRBD2 as D (6 bases). Deletions cut 3 bases from V and 2 bases from J, with 16 bases between. Germline V gene sequence: CDR1 SNHLY, CDR2 FYNNEI. This CDR3 region has 16 residues. CDR3 coding DNA: TGTGCCAGCAGTGATCTGCTAGCGCGGAGTCAAGAGACCCAGTACTTC. Its protein product is CASSDLLARSQETQYF.

The chain employs TRBV6-5 and TRBJ1-2; D gene unclear. CDR1 and CDR2 from the germline V gene are MNHEY and SVGAGI. The ends were cut back, 6 bases at V and 1 base at J, with 9 bases in the middle. The CDR3 loop spans 13 amino acids. CDR3 DNA sequence: TGTGCCAGCAGCAGGACCAATAACTATGGCTACACCTTC. Translation: CASSRTNNYGYTF.

The rearrangement joins TRBV11-3 to TRBJ2-2; D unclear. V was shortened by 3 bases and J by 1 base, with 12 bases between the two germline ends. From germline, CDR1 is SGHNT and CDR2 YENEEA. This CDR3 region has 16 residues. Written as DNA, the CDR3 is TGTGCCAGCAGCTTCACCGGACGCGGGAACACCGGGGAGCTGTTTTTT. This sequence encodes CASSFTGRGNTGELFF.

The J gene is TRBJ2-3, the V gene TRBV28; D uncertain. The ends were cut back, 3 bases at V and 6 bases at J, with 13 bases in the middle. CDR1 is MDHEN and CDR2 is SYDVKM in the germline V gene. The CDR3 totals 14 residues. The CDR3 sequence is CASSFVTIGDTQYF. CDR3 bases: TGTGCCAGCAGTTTCGTGACCATTGGTGATACGCAGTATTTT.

The rearrangement links TRBV7-9 to TRBJ1-2; TRBD1 matches at 7 bases. Germline loops: CDR1 SEHNR, CDR2 FQNEAQ (reference sequence). The CDR3 loop spans 13 amino acids. V gave up 5 bases and J gave up 3 bases; unmatched junction bases: 3. The CDR3 nucleotides are TGTGCCAGCAGCCCCCAGGGGGACTATGGCTACACCTTC. The encoded protein is CASSPQGDYGYTF.

The rearrangement uses TRBV5-4 and TRBJ2-5; a possible D gene is TRBD2 (6 bases). The CDR3 contains 14 residues. Germline V lookup: CDR1 SGHNT, CDR2 YYREEE (reference sequence). The ends were cut back, 0 bases at V and 5 bases at J, with 11 bases in the middle. This CDR3 is CASSLAGVVETQYF. The DNA of the CDR3 is TGTGCCAGCAGCTTGGCGGGGGTTGTGGAGACCCAGTACTTC.

The V and J genes are TRBV11-2 and TRBJ2-3, with TRBD1 matching 9 bases. This CDR3 spans 13 amino acids. The ends lost 11 bases at V and 4 bases at J; junction bases unmatched: 7. Germline lookup yields CDR1 SGHAT and CDR2 FQNNGV. CDR3 nucleotides: TGTGCCTGGGGACAGGGAAGGGCAGATACGCAGTATTTT. Translation gives CAWGQGRADTQYF.

This chain uses TRBV2 with TRBJ2-7; weak D call: TRBD2 (7 bases). CDR1 and CDR2 (germline): SNHLY, FYNNEI. The CDR3 is 15 amino acids. V lost 2 bases and J 4 bases, leaving 15 bases between the germline ends. CDR3 region: CASSELRGGPYEQYF. The CDR3 bases are TGTGCCAGCAGTGAATTGAGGGGGGGTCCTTACGAGCAGTACTTC.

The chain combines TRBV29-1 with TRBJ2-7; D could derive from TRBD1 or TRBD2 (7 bases each). Trimming removed 8 bases from V and 0 bases from J, with 17 bases in between. Germline V lookup: CDR1 SQVTM, CDR2 ANQGSEA. The CDR3 is made up of 14 amino acids. The CDR3 region is CSTLGGDSSYEQYF. CDR3 nucleotides: TGCAGCACGCTGGGGGGGGACAGCTCCTACGAGCAGTACTTC.

The rearrangement uses TRBV5-5 and TRBJ2-1; maybe TRBD2 (6 bases). The germline V gene has CDR1 SGHKS and CDR2 YYEKEE (reference sequence). Trimming pared 7 bases from V and 1 base from J, leaving 12 bases between. This CDR3 region has 14 residues. In nucleotides, the CDR3 is TGTGCCAGCTCCGGGACTGCGTCCTACAATGAGCAGTTCTTC. Translating it yields CASSGTASYNEQFF.

The gene calls are TRBV6-1 and TRBJ1-2; 7 bases are a match to TRBD1. This CDR3 is built from 15 residues. Unmatched junction bases numbered 5, after V lost 0 bases and J lost 4 bases. Germline CDR1 reads MNHNS; CDR2 reads SASEGT. In nucleotides, the CDR3 is TGTGCCAGCAGTGAAGCGCTGGGGACAGCCTATGGCTACACCTTC. Translated: CASSEALGTAYGYTF.

This sequence joins TRBV5-1 and TRBJ2-5; possibly TRBD1 for D (6 bases). With 2 bases removed from V and 1 base from J, the gap between germline ends came to 9 bases. CDR3 length: 14 residues. The germline V gene encodes CDR1 SGHRS and CDR2 YFSETQ. CDR3 sequence (DNA): TGCGCCAGCAGCTTTATGACAGGCCAAGAGACCCAGTACTTC. It codes for CASSFMTGQETQYF.